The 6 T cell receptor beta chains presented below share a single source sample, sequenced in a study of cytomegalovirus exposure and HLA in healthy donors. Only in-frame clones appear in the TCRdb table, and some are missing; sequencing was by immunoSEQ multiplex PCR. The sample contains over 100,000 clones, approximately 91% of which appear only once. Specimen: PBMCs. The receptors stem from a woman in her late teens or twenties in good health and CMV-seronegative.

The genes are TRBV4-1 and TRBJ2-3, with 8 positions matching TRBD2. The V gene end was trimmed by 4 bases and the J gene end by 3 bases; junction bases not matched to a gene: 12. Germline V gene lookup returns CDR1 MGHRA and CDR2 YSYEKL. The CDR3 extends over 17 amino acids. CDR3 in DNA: TGCGCCAGCAGCCGGGCCGGGGGGGCCCGGGCAACAGATACGCAGTATTTT. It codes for CASSRAGGARATDTQYF.

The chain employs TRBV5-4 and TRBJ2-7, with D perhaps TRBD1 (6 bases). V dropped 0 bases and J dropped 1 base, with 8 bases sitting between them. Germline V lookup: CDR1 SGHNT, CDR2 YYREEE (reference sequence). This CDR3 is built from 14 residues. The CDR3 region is CASSLGDTSYEQYF. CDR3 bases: TGTGCCAGCAGCTTGGGGGACACGTCCTACGAGCAGTACTTC.

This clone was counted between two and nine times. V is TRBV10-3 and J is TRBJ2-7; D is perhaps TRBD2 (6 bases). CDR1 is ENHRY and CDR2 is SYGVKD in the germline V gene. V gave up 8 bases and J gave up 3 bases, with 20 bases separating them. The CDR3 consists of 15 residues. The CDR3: CAIGAGMTSYYEQYF. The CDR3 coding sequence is TGTGCCATCGGTGCCGGTATGACTAGTTACTACGAGCAGTACTTC.

The CDR3 DNA reads TGTGCCAGCAGTCAGGGGGCAACCTTTAATCAGCCCCAGCATTTT. As protein: CASSQGATFNQPQHF. The chain links TRBV6-1 to TRBJ1-5; 8 bases match TRBD1. The CDR3 sequence is 15 residues long. Germline V CDR1 and CDR2: MNHNS, SASEGT. Trimming took 5 bases from V and 4 from J; bases not matched to a gene: 7.

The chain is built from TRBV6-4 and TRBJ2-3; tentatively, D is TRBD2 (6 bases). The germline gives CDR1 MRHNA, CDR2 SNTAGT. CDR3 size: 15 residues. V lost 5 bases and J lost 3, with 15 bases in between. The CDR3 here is CASSLAGTGTDTQYF. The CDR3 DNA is TGTGCCAGCAGTTTGGCGGGAACCGGTACAGATACGCAGTATTTT.

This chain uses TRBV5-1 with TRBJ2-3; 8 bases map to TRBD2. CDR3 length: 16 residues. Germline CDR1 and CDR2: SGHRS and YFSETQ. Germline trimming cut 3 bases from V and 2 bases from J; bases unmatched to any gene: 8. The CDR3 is CASSSGLLADTDTQYF. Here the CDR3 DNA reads TGCGCCAGCAGCTCGGGCCTACTAGCGGACACAGATACGCAGTATTTT.